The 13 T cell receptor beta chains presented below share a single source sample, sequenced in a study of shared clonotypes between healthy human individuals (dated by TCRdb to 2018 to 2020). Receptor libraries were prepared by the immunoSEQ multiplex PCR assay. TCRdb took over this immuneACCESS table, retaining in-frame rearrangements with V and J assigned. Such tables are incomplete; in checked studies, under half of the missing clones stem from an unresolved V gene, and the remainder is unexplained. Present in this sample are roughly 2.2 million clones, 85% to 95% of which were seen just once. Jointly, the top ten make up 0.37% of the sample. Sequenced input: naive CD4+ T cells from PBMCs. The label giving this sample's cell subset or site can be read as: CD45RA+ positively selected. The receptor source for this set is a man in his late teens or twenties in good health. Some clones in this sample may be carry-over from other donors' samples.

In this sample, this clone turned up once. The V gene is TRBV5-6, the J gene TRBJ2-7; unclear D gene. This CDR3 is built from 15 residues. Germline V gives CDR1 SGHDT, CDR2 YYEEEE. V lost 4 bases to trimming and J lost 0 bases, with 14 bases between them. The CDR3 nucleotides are TGTGCCAGCAGCCCGTTTCCTTCAAGCTCCTACGAGCAGTACTTC. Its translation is CASSPFPSSSYEQYF.

CDR3 in amino acids: CASSFRSEGGTDTQYF. As DNA, the CDR3 is TGTGCCAGCAGCTTCCGCAGCGAAGGGGGCACAGATACGCAGTATTTT. J is TRBJ2-3 and V is TRBV9, with D possibly TRBD1 on 5 matching bases. Looked up from germline, CDR1 is SGDLS and CDR2 is YYNGEE. CDR3 length equals 16 residues. The V end lost 4 bases, the J end lost 1 base, and 16 bases lay between the germline ends.

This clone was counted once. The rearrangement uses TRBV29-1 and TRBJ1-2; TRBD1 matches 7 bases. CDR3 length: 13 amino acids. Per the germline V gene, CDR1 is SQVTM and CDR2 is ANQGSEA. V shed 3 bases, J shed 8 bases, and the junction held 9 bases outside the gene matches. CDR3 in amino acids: CSVEALQGSGYTF. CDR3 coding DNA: TGCAGCGTTGAGGCCTTACAGGGGTCAGGCTACACCTTC.

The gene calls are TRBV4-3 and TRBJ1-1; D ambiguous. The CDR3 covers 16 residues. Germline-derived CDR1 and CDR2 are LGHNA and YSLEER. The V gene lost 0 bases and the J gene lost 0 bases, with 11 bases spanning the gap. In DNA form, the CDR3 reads TGCGCCAGCAGCCAAGAGGCAGGCGACATGAACACTGAAGCTTTCTTT. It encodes CASSQEAGDMNTEAFF.

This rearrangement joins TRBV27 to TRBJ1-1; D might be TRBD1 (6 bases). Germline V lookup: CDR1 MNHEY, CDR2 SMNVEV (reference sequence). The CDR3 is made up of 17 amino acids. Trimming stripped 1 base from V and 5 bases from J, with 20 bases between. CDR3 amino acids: CASSLYRLGGGGTEAFF. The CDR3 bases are TGTGCCAGCAGTTTATACCGATTGGGGGGCGGTGGTACTGAAGCTTTCTTT.

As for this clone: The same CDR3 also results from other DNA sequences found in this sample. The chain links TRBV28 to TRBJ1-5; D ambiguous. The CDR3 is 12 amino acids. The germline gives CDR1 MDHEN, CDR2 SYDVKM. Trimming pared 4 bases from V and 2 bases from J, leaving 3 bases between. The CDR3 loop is CASSSGNQPQHF. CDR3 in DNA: TGTGCCAGCAGTTCGGGCAATCAGCCCCAGCATTTT.

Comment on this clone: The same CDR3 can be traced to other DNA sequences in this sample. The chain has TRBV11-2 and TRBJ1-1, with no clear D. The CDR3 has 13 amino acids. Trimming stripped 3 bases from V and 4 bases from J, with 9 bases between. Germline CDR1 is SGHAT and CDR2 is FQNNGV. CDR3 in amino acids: CASSFQGGTEAFF. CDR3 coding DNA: TGTGCCAGCAGCTTTCAAGGAGGCACTGAAGCTTTCTTT. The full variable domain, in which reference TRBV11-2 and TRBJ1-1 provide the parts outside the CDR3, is EAGVAQSPRYKIIEKRQSVAFWCNPISGHATLYWYQQILGQGPKLLIQFQNNGVVDDSQLPKDRFSAERLKGVDSTLKIQPAKLEDSAVYLCASSFQGGTEAFFGQGTRLTVV.

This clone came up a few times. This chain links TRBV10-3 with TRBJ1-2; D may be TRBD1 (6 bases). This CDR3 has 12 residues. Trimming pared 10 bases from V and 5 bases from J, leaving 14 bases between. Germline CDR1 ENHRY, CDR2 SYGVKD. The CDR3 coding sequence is TGTGCCACCTCACCCGGACAGTATGGCTACACCTTC. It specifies CATSPGQYGYTF.

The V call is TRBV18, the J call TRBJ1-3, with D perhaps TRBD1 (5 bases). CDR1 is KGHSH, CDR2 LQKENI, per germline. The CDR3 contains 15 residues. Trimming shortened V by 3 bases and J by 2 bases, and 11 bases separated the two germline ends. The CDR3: CASSPGGRTGNTIYF. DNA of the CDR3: TGTGCCAGCTCACCCGGGGGAAGGACTGGAAACACCATATATTTT.

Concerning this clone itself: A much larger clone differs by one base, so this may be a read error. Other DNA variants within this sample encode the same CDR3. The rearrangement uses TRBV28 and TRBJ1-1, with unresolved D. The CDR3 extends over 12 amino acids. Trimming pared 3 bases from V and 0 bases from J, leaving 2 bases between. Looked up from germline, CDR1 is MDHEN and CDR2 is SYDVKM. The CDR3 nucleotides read TGTGCCAGCAGTTTTTTGAACACTGAAGCTTTCTTT. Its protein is CASSFLNTEAFF.

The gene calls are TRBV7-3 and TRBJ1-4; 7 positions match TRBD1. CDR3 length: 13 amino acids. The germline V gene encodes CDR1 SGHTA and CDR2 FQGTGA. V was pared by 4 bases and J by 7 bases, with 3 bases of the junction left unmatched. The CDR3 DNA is TGTGCCAGCAGCTCTTACAGGGGTGAAAAACTGTTTTTT. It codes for CASSSYRGEKLFF.

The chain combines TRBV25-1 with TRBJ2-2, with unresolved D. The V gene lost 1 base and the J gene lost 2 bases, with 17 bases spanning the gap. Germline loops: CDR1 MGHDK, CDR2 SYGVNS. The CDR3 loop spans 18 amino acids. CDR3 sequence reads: CASSESANTPFNTGELFF. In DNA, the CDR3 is TGTGCCAGCAGTGAATCGGCCAACACACCCTTCAACACCGGGGAGCTGTTTTTT.

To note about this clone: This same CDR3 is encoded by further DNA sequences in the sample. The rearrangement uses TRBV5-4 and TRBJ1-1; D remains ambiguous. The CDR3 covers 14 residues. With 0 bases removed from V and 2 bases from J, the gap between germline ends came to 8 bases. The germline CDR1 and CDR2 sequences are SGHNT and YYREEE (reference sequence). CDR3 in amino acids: CASSLVGRNTEAFF. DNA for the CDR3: TGTGCCAGCAGCTTGGTGGGCCGCAACACTGAAGCTTTCTTT.